These T cell receptor beta chains were read from a single sample in a study of CD8+CD57+ T cells in acquired aplastic anemia. TCRdb called the reads again in MiXCR, with one record for every CDR3 protein. Of some 140,000 distinct CDR3 sequences listed, over 50% are singletons. The specimen was sorted CD4+, CD8+, or CD8+CD57+ T cells (not recorded which) from PBMCs. The receptor source for this set is a human donor with aplastic anemia. Each CDR3 is given with its conserved first and last residue. The D gene is left open where the match is weak. Not all rows give a size; the values are once, few, many and, for expanded clones, a class.

>TRBJ1-4|15|many|NA|TRBV2
TGTGCCAGCAGTGATACACTGGGGCGTAATGAAAAACTGTTTTTT
CASSDTLGRNEKLFF
>TRBJ2-7|12|many|NA|TRBV12-3/TRBV12-4
TGTGCCAGCAGTTTATTCGTAGACGAGCAGTACTTC
CASSLFVDEQYF
>TRBJ2-1|16|few|TRBD1|TRBV18
TGTGCCAGCTCACTTCGCCGGGACAGCCTTGGCAATGAGCAGTTCTTC
CASSLRRDSLGNEQFF
>TRBJ2-7|13|NA|NA|TRBV20-1
TGCAGCCTAACCAGGATGTCCTTTTCTGAGCAGTACTTC
CSLTRMSFSEQYF
>TRBJ2-7|12|NA|NA|TRBV9
TGTGCCAGCAGCGGGATCTCCTACGAGCAGTACTTC
CASSGISYEQYF
>TRBJ2-7|12|NA|NA|TRBV14
TGTGCCAGCAGCCCATGGGACTCCAATATCTACTTC
CASSPWDSNIYF
>TRBJ2-7|12|NA|NA|TRBV20-1
TGCAGTGCTAGAGATCAGCCCTACGAGCAGTACTTC
CSARDQPYEQYF
>TRBJ1-2|14|many|NA|TRBV14
TGTGCCAGCAGCCAAGATGGCAGCGTATATGGCTACACCTTC
CASSQDGSVYGYTF
>TRBJ2-6|18|NA|NA|TRBV10-3
TGTGCCATCAGTGTAGGTCAGGGTAGGACTTCTGGGGCCAACGTCCTGACTTTC
CAISVGQGRTSGANVLTF
>TRBJ2-7|14|once|NA|TRBV7-2
TGTGCCAGCAGCTTCGACCCAAGCCTGAGCGAGCAGTACTTC
CASSFDPSLSEQYF
>TRBJ1-4|16|once|NA|TRBV11-2
TGTGCCAGCAGCGTCGGGACGGTACAAACTAATGAAAAACTGTTTTTT
CASSVGTVQTNEKLFF
>TRBJ1-5|14|NA|NA|TRBV19
TGTGCCAGTAGTATGGGGAATCGCAATCAGCCCCAGCATTTT
CASSMGNRNQPQHF
>TRBJ2-7|13|NA|NA|TRBV20-1
TGCAGTTTTTTCCCCGACAGCGCCTACGAGCAGTACTTC
CSFFPDSAYEQYF
>TRBJ2-5|15|many|NA|TRBV6-2/TRBV6-3
TGTGCCAGCAGTTCCATCAGGGGCAATGTCGTGACCCAGTACTTC
CASSSIRGNVVTQYF
>TRBJ2-7|15|few|TRBD2|TRBV19
TGTGCCAGTATTGGGACTAGCGGGGACACCGGGGAGCAGTACTTC
CASIGTSGDTGEQYF
>TRBJ2-7|14|NA|NA|TRBV20-1
TGCAGTGCTAGAGATTCGGCCCGGTCCTACGAGCAGTACTTC
CSARDSARSYEQYF
>TRBJ1-1|15|many|NA|TRBV10-3
TGTGCCATCAGTGAAACCGGGACGGTGAACACTGAAGCTTTCTTT
CAISETGTVNTEAFF
>TRBJ1-3|14|once|NA|TRBV10-3
TGTGCCATCAGTATGGCGACCGGGGGAAACACCATATATTTT
CAISMATGGNTIYF
>TRBJ1-5|12|many|NA|TRBV7-9
TGTGCCAGCAGCTTATCCGCTCGGGCCCAGCATTTT
CASSLSARAQHF
>TRBJ2-2|17|NA|NA|TRBV11-2
TGTGCCAGCAGCACCGGCGGGCGGGGGCTAAACACCGAGGAGCTGTTTTTT
CASSTGGRGLNTEELFF